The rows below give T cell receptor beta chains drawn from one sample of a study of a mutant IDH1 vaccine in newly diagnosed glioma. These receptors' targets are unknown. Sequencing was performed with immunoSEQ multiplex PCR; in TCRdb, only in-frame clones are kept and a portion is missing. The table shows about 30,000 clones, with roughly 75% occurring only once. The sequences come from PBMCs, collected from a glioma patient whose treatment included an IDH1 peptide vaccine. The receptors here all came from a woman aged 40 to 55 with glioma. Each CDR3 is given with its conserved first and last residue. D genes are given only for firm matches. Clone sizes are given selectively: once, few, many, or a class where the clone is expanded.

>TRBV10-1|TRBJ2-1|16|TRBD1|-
CASSVDRSGFYNEQFF
TGCGCCAGCAGCGTGGACAGGTCGGGATTTTACAATGAGCAGTTCTTC
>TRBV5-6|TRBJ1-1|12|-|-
CASSFLNTEAFF
TGTGCCAGCAGCTTTCTGAACACTGAAGCTTTCTTT
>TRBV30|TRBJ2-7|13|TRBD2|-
CAWTGSGGPEQYF
TGTGCCTGGACGGGTAGCGGGGGGCCCGAGCAGTACTTC
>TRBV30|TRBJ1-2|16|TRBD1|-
CASLDGTGGPNYGYTF
TGTGCCTCCCTGGACGGGACAGGGGGTCCCAACTATGGCTACACCTTC
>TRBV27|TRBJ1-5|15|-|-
CASSLSSGVHQPQHF
TGTGCCAGCAGTTTGAGTTCAGGGGTGCATCAGCCCCAGCATTTT
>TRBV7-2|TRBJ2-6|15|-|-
CASSPQGTGANVLTF
TGTGCCAGCAGCCCCCAGGGGACTGGGGCCAACGTCCTGACTTTC
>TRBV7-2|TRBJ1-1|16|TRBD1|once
CASSSLTGGQGTEAFF
TGTGCCAGCAGCTCGCTGACAGGGGGCCAGGGCACTGAAGCTTTCTTT
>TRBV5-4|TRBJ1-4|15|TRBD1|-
CASSLGGQGNEKLFF
TGTGCCAGCAGCTTGGGGGGACAGGGTAATGAAAAACTGTTTTTT
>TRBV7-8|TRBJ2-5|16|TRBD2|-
CASSLAGGSRTETQYF
TGTGCCAGCAGCTTAGCGGGGGGGAGCAGGACAGAGACCCAGTACTTC
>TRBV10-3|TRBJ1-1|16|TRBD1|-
CAISTPSGTGVTEAFF
TGTGCCATCAGTACCCCTTCCGGGACAGGGGTCACTGAAGCTTTCTTT
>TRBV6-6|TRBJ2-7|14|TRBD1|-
CASSAGTAQHEQYF
TGTGCCAGCAGTGCCGGGACAGCACAGCACGAGCAGTACTTC
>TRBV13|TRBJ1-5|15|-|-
CASSLRGHSNQPQHF
TGTGCCAGCAGCCTCCGGGGACATAGCAATCAGCCCCAGCATTTT
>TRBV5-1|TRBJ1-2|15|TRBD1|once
CASSSGDRANYGYTF
TGCGCCAGCAGCTCTGGGGACAGGGCTAACTATGGCTACACCTTC
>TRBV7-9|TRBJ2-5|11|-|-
CASSQVETQYF
TGTGCCAGCAGCCAGGTAGAGACCCAGTACTTC
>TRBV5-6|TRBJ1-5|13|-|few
CASSFWGNQPQHF
TGTGCCAGCAGCTTTTGGGGGAATCAGCCCCAGCATTTT
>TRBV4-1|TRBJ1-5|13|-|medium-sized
CASSQASLQPQHF
TGCGCCAGCAGCCAAGCATCACTTCAGCCCCAGCATTTT